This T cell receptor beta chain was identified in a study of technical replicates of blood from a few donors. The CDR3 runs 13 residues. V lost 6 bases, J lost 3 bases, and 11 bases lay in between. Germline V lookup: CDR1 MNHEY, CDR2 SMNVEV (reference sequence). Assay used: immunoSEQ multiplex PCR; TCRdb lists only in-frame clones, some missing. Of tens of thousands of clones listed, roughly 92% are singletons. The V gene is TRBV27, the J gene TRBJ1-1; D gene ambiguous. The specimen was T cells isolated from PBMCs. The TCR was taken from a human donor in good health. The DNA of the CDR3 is TGTGCCAGCAGCCCCTCCGGGGACACTGAAGCTTTCTTT. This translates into CASSPSGDTEAFF.